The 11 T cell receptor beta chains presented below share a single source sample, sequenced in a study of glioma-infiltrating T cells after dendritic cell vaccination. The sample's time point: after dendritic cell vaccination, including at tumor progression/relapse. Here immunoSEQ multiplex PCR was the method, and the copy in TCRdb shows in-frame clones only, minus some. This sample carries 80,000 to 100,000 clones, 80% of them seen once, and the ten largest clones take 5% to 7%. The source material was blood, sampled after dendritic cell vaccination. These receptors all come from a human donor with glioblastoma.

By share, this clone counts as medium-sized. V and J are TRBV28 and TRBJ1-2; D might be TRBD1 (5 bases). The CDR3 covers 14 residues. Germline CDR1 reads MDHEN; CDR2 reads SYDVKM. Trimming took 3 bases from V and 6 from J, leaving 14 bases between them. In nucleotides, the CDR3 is TGTGCCAGCAGTTTCGGGGCGGAGGGAAATGGCTACACCTTC. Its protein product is CASSFGAEGNGYTF.

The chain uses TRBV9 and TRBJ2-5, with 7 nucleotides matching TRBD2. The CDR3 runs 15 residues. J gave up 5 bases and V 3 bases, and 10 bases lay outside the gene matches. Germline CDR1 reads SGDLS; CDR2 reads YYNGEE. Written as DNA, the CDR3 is TGTGCCAGCAGCGCGGGGGGAGGCTCGGTGGAGACCCAGTACTTC. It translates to CASSAGGGSVETQYF.

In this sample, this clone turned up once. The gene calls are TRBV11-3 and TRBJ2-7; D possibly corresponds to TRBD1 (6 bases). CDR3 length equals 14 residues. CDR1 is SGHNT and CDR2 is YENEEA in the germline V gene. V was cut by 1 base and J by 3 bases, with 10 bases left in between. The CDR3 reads CASSLGPQGYEQYF. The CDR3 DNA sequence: TGTGCCAGCAGCTTAGGGCCACAGGGCTACGAGCAGTACTTC.

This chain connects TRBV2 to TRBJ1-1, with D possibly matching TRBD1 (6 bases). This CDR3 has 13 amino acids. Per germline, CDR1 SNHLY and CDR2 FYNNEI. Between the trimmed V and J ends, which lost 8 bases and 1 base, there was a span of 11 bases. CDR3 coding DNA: TGTGCCAGCCGCCGACAGGCGAACACTGAAGCTTTCTTT. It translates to CASRRQANTEAFF.

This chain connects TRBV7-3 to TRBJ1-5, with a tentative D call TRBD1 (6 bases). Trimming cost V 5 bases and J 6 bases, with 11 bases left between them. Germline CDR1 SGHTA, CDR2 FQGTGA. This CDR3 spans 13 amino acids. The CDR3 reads CASSAEQGQPQHF. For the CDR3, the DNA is TGTGCCAGCAGCGCAGAACAGGGTCAGCCCCAGCATTTT. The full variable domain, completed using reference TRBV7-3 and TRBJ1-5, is GAGVSQTPSNKVTEKGKYVELRCDPISGHTALYWYRQSLGQGPEFLIYFQGTGAADDSGLPNDRFFAVRPEGSVSTLKIQRTERGDSAVYLCASSAEQGQPQHFGDGTRLSIL.

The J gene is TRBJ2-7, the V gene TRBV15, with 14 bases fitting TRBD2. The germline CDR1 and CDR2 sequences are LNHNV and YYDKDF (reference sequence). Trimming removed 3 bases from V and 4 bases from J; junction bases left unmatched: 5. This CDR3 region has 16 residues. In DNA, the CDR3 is TGTGCCACCAGCAGCGGGACTAGCGGGGGCTTATACGAGCAGTACTTC. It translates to CATSSGTSGGLYEQYF.

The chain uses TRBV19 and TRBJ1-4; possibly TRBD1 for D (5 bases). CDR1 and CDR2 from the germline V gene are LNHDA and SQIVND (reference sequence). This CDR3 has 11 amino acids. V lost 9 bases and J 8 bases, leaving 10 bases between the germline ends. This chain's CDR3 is CASRVNEKLFF. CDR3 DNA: TGTGCCAGCAGGGTAAACGAAAAACTGTTTTTT.

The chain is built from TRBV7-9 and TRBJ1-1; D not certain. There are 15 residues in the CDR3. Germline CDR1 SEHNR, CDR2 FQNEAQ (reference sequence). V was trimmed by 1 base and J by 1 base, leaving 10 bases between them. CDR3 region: CASSLGGRGNTEAFF. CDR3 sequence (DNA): TGTGCCAGCAGCTTAGGAGGCCGGGGGAACACTGAAGCTTTCTTT. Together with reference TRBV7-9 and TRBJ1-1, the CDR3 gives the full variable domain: DTGVSQNPRHKITKRGQNVTFRCDPISEHNRLYWYRQTLGQGPEFLTYFQNEAQLEKSRLLSDRFSAERPKGSFSTLEIQRTEQGDSAMYLCASSLGGRGNTEAFFGQGTRLTVV.

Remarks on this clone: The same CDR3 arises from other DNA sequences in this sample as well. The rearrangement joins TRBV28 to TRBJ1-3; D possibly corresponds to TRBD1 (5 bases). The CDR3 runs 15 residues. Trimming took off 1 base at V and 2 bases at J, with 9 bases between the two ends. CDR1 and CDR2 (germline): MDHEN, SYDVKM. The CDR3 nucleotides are TGTGCCAGCAGTTTATTAACAGGAACTGGAAACACCATATATTTT. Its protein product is CASSLLTGTGNTIYF.

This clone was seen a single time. The CDR3 region has the DNA TGTGCCAGCAGCCTGTTGGCAGAAAATCAGCCCCAGCATTTT. Protein product: CASSLLAENQPQHF. J is TRBJ1-5 and V is TRBV28, with D unclear. V shed 6 bases and J shed 4 bases, with 13 bases lying between them. Looked up from germline, CDR1 is MDHEN and CDR2 is SYDVKM. The CDR3 runs 14 residues.

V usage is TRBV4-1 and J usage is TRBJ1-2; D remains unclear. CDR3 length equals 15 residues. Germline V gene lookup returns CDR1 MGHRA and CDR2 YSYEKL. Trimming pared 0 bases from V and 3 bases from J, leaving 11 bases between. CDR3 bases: TGCGCCAGCAGCCAAGATCTTGGGAGGGACTATGGCTACACCTTC. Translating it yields CASSQDLGRDYGYTF.